These T cell receptor beta chains were read from a single sample in a study of cytomegalovirus exposure and HLA in healthy donors. The table came from immunoSEQ multiplex PCR; TCRdb's copy has only in-frame clones and leaves some out. The repertoire consists of more than 85,000 clones, with around 70% occurring once and the leading ten covering 3.2%. Sequencing used PBMCs. The receptors were sampled from a man aged 25-45 years in good health and CMV-seronegative. Each CDR3 is given with its conserved first and last residue. Fields, in order: J gene, D gene, V gene, clone size, CDR3 protein, CDR3 DNA. The D gene is left open where the match is weak. The size entry is marked missing in some rows and otherwise reads once, few, many or a size class.

TRBJ2-5 NA TRBV20-1 NA CSARRETQYF TGCAGTGCTAGACGAGAGACCCAGTACTTC
TRBJ2-7 NA TRBV28 NA CASSLRGPPEQYF TGTGCCAGCAGTTTGAGAGGGCCCCCCGAGCAGTACTTC
TRBJ2-1 NA TRBV21-1 NA CASSKVPYWTSGILSYNEQFF TGTGCCAGCAGCAAAGTCCCCTATTGGACTAGCGGGATACTCTCCTACAATGAGCAGTTCTTC
TRBJ1-4 NA TRBV7-9 NA CASSLVAPLGDEKLFF TGTGCCAGCAGCTTAGTAGCACCTTTGGGAGACGAAAAACTGTTTTTT
TRBJ2-7 TRBD2 TRBV5-1 NA CASSLGLAGDGTYEQYF TGCGCCAGCAGCTTGGGACTAGCGGGAGATGGCACCTACGAGCAGTACTTC
TRBJ1-4 NA TRBV19 few CATRPGIWTNEKLFF TGTGCCACGAGACCAGGGATTTGGACTAATGAAAAACTGTTTTTT
TRBJ1-4 NA TRBV19 NA CASNTGSATNEKLFF TGTGCCAGTAATACAGGATCTGCAACTAATGAAAAACTGTTTTTT
TRBJ1-2 NA TRBV28 few CASSSRTEGYGYTF TGTGCCAGCAGCTCCAGGACAGAAGGATATGGCTACACCTTC
TRBJ1-2 TRBD1 TRBV7-3 once CASSSLIGTEYGYTF TGTGCCAGCAGCTCCCTCATCGGGACAGAGTATGGCTACACCTTC
TRBJ1-4 NA TRBV29-1 few CSVGDGGAPGKLFF TGCAGCGTTGGGGACGGAGGGGCCCCCGGAAAACTGTTTTTT
TRBJ2-7 TRBD2 TRBV9 NA CASSVGIAGGPEQYF TGTGCCAGCAGCGTAGGAATAGCGGGAGGTCCCGAGCAGTACTTC
TRBJ2-1 NA TRBV18 many CASSPSGTASVREQFF TGTGCCAGCTCACCGTCCGGGACTGCCTCCGTTCGTGAGCAGTTCTTC
TRBJ2-5 TRBD2 TRBV4-1 NA CASSQLKAGVRETQYF TGCGCCAGCAGCCAACTAAAAGCGGGAGTGAGAGAGACCCAGTACTTC
TRBJ1-2 NA TRBV18 NA CASSPDRDYGYTF TGTGCCAGCTCACCCGACAGAGACTATGGCTACACCTTC
TRBJ2-7 NA TRBV7-2 NA CASSLAAGSYEQYF TGTGCCAGCAGCTTAGCGGCTGGCTCCTACGAGCAGTACTTC
TRBJ1-4 TRBD1 TRBV4-1 few CASSHPGQGSEATNEKLFF TGCGCCAGCAGCCACCCGGGACAGGGGTCAGAAGCGACTAATGAAAAACTGTTTTTT
TRBJ1-4 NA TRBV11-2 few CASSLLQGYEKLFF TGTGCCAGCAGCTTATTGCAGGGGTATGAAAAACTGTTTTTT
TRBJ1-1 NA TRBV19 NA CASLQGRGTEAFF TGTGCCAGCTTACAGGGCAGGGGCACTGAAGCTTTCTTT
TRBJ1-4 TRBD1 TRBV5-5 once CASSLRQGAINEKLFF TGTGCCAGCAGCTTGAGACAGGGGGCAATTAATGAAAAACTGTTTTTT
TRBJ1-3 NA TRBV5-8 few CASSLGGFSGNTIYF TGTGCCAGCAGCTTAGGGGGATTCTCTGGAAACACCATATATTTT
TRBJ2-1 NA TRBV11-2 NA CASSLARGTSYNEQFF TGTGCCAGCAGCTTAGCCCGGGGAACCTCCTACAATGAGCAGTTCTTC
TRBJ1-1 NA TRBV4-2 NA CASSFDWGGWTEAFF TGTGCCAGCAGCTTCGACTGGGGGGGGTGGACTGAAGCTTTCTTT
TRBJ2-1 NA TRBV5-5 NA CASSLLRSADYNEQFF TGTGCCAGCAGCTTACTGCGGTCGGCCGACTACAATGAGCAGTTCTTC
TRBJ2-5 NA TRBV11-1 NA CASSPTRGRQETQYF TGTGCCAGCAGCCCCACGCGGGGACGCCAAGAGACCCAGTACTTC
TRBJ2-7 NA TRBV19 NA CASGTGVDGEQYF TGTGCCAGTGGGACGGGAGTCGATGGCGAGCAGTACTTC
TRBJ1-2 TRBD1 TRBV5-8 NA CASSLTDRAGYGYTF TGTGCCAGCAGCTTGACAGACAGGGCCGGGTATGGCTACACCTTC
TRBJ2-1 TRBD2 TRBV5-1 few CASRSGTSERIGQFF TGCGCCAGCAGATCCGGGACTAGCGAGAGGATAGGGCAGTTCTTC
TRBJ1-2 NA TRBV9 NA CASSVGGDTRAASYGYTF TGTGCCAGCAGCGTAGGTGGGGACACCCGCGCGGCGTCATATGGCTACACCTTC
TRBJ1-2 NA TRBV10-3 NA CAISESVLQGGYTF TGTGCCATCAGTGAGTCGGTACTGCAGGGAGGCTACACCTTC
TRBJ1-2 NA TRBV28 NA CASSSQGVYGYTF TGTGCCAGCAGTTCACAGGGTGTCTATGGCTACACCTTC